This T cell receptor (beta chain) was captured by sequencing in a study of tumor-infiltrating lymphocytes in primary liver carcinoma. As regards this clonotype: Its antigen is undetermined.

Regarding the study as a whole: Tumor specimens were characterized by a significantly higher top-250-clone fraction than blood (p = 0.039).

The study extracted blood RNA from unsorted whole blood and also extracted germline DNA. Germline values: CDR1 SGHRS, CDR2 YFSETQ. This CDR3 has 15 residues. V lost 4 bases and J 2 bases, leaving 16 bases between the germline ends. Researchers generated TCR beta cDNA from about 460 ng of total RNA, relying on a constant-region primer. Nested multiplex PCR, run for three rounds with slightly modified ARM-PCR, yielded TCR beta libraries. PCR rounds one and two used TRBV1-TRBV30 forward primers with a C-beta reverse primer for 10 cycles each. MiXCR was run by TCRdb on the multiplex PCR reads, yielding one entry per CDR3 protein. The data show 320,000 or so distinct CDR3 sequences, 65% seen once.

Specimen: peripheral blood. The source of this sequence is a man in his forties with primary liver carcinoma and hepatitis B virus infection. This rearrangement joins TRBV5-1 to TRBJ2-7; D may be TRBD2 (6 bases). DNA of the CDR3: TGCGCCAGCAGCCCCAACCGGGACTCCACCTACGAGCAGTACTTC. This translates into CASSPNRDSTYEQYF.